The T cell receptor (beta chain) described here comes from a study of T-cell memory formation after mild COVID-19. TCR alpha and TCR beta cDNA libraries with sample barcodes and UMIs came from 5'RACE using constant-segment primers. TCRdb redid the calling of the 5' RACE reads with MiXCR, one entry per CDR3 protein. This sample has 470,000 or so distinct CDR3 sequences, with roughly 18% found just once. This clonotype has only a few counts. With 1 base clipped from V and 6 bases from J, the junction kept 8 bases outside the gene matches. The CDR3 is 16 residues long. Germline V gives CDR1 LNHDA, CDR2 SQIVND (reference sequence).

Material for sequencing was PBMCs or a T cell subset sorted from them (not recorded which). The chain couples TRBV19 to TRBJ1-5; 8 bases are shared with TRBD1. This clonotype originated in a young man who had mild COVID-19 (a few samples of this study predate the infection). Cell type and time point are not known. This CDR3 is CASSIAGQGAGQPQHF. The DNA for the CDR3 is TGTGCCAGTAGTATAGCTGGGCAGGGGGCCGGTCAGCCCCAGCATTTT.